This T cell receptor (beta chain) is from a study of blood T cell repertoires in COVID-19. Whole-study context: Whether acute or convalescent, the COVID-19 samples came from the United States, Italy and Spain.

The CDR3 covers 17 residues. V gave up 5 bases and J gave up 3 bases; unmatched junction bases: 10. From germline, CDR1 is LGHNA and CDR2 YNFKEQ. Produced via immunoSEQ multiplex PCR; TCRdb's table is partial and in-frame only. The repertoire holds under 200,000 clones, with about 86% as singletons. The chain links TRBV4-2 to TRBJ1-6; 7 positions agree with TRBD1. Sequencing was carried out using peripheral blood. This sequence originates from a man aged 25-45 years with active or convalescent COVID-19. The CDR3 DNA reads TGTGCCAGCAGCAGACGAACAGGGGACGACTATAATTCACCCCTCCACTTT. Protein product: CASSRRTGDDYNSPLHF.